This record covers a single T cell receptor beta chain. The sample belongs to a study of cytomegalovirus exposure and HLA in healthy donors. PCR amplification relied on 60 Vbeta primers (plus 13 Jbeta primers). The table came from immunoSEQ multiplex PCR; TCRdb's copy has only in-frame clones and leaves some out. The repertoire table contains approximately 40,000 clones. V lost 0 bases, J lost 3 bases, and 9 bases lay in between. This CDR3 region has 15 residues. The germline CDR1 and CDR2 sequences are MNHEY and SMNVEV (reference sequence). J is TRBJ1-5 and V is TRBV27; perhaps TRBD1 as D (5 bases). The sequenced sample consisted of PBMCs. The sequence derives from a human donor in good health. CDR3 loop: CASSLSNRFNQPQHF. The CDR3 bases are TGTGCCAGCAGTTTATCGAACAGGTTCAATCAGCCCCAGCATTTT.